This TCR beta chain was captured by sequencing in a study of cytomegalovirus exposure and HLA in healthy donors. The study's findings and limits: HLA allele associations emerged for about 18,000 TCR beta sequences in a later analysis, at 0.05 false discovery rate. Reports described diagnosis of cytomegalovirus status by the classifier as highly specific and sensitive. Most subjects' HLA-A and HLA-B alleles were reportedly predicted from TCR beta sequences.

The ends were cut back, 6 bases at V and 4 bases at J, with 13 bases in the middle. The CDR3 runs to 15 residues. CDR1 and CDR2 (germline): MNHEY, SVGAGI. Points on this clone: The antigen remains undetermined.

A multiplex PCR was run with 60 Vbeta primers and 13 Jbeta primers. Using immunoSEQ multiplex PCR, the repertoire was profiled, and TCRdb retains in-frame clones only, with some absent. The sample holds about 90,000 clones, approximately 79% seen once. The chain links TRBV6-5 to TRBJ2-6, with D possibly TRBD1 on 6 matching bases. Source material: PBMCs. This clonotype originated in a man aged 30 to 45 in good health and CMV-seronegative. CDR3 protein: CASSRDRPGANVLTF. The CDR3 DNA is TGTGCCAGCAGCCGTGACAGGCCGGGGGCCAACGTCCTGACTTTC.